The table lists the clone carrying this TCR beta chain with many counts. Its antigen is unidentified. CDR1 is KGHDR and CDR2 is SFDVKD in the germline V gene. The V and J ends lost 7 bases and 7 bases respectively, with 15 bases between them. The CDR3 spans 13 residues. Genomic DNA, the template, was used for profiling of the TCR beta VDJ and CDR3. TCRdb used MiXCR to reprocess the reads, holding one entry per CDR3 protein. The sample yields 150,000 to 200,000 distinct CDR3 sequences, approximately 49% seen once. The data are from a study of CD8+CD57+ T cells in acquired aplastic anemia. Study-level background: Isolated CD4+ and CD8+ cells, once sorted, yielded DNA averaging around 3 ug. Healthy donor CD4+ cell samples had a mean of roughly 10 million reads.

Regarding the study as a whole: CD8+ Simpson's diversity did not differ significantly between patients and controls. Found in both controls and patients were around 30 CD8+ CDR3 sequences.

The clonotype comes from a human donor in good health. The material sequenced was sorted CD4+, CD8+, or CD8+CD57+ T cells (not recorded which) from PBMCs. The V gene is TRBV24-1, the J gene TRBJ1-2, with TRBD1 as a possible D gene (6 bases). CDR3 sequence reads: CATRPSGDSGYTF. As DNA, the CDR3 is TGTGCCACCAGACCCTCAGGGGACTCTGGCTACACCTTC.